Listed below are T cell receptor beta chains from one sample, sequenced in a study of blood T cell repertoires in COVID-19. Profiled with immunoSEQ multiplex PCR; TCRdb holds only in-frame clones, not every one. The profile covers 200,000 to 250,000 clones, with approximately 86% appearing a single time and roughly 1.3% taken by the ten largest. The sample taken for sequencing was peripheral blood. The receptor source for this set is a woman aged 30 to 39 with COVID-19, enrolled during active disease. Both conserved end residues are part of each CDR3. A D gene is named only where the DNA matches it firmly. Size is stated for part of the rows, as once, few or many counts, or as a class when the clone is expanded.

j_gene	abundance	d_gene	v_gene	CDR3nt	CDR3aa
TRBJ2-3	few	TRBD2	TRBV11-2	TGTGCCAGCAGCCCAGGACTAGCGGGCCTCACAGATACGCAGTATTTT	CASSPGLAGLTDTQYF
TRBJ1-2	-	-	TRBV11-2	TGTGCCAGCAGCTTAGAAGGGGCCACCAACTATGGCTACACCTTC	CASSLEGATNYGYTF
TRBJ1-3	-	-	TRBV11-2	TGTGCCAGCAACGGGCAGGGGTATGGAAACACCATATATTTT	CASNGQGYGNTIYF
TRBJ1-6	-	-	TRBV30	TGTGCCTGGAGACCCAGGGACAAGTATAATTCACCCCTCCACTTT	CAWRPRDKYNSPLHF
TRBJ2-1	-	-	TRBV9	TGTGCCAGCAGCCCCTGGGCGAGAAGCTCCTACAATGAGCAGTTCTTC	CASSPWARSSYNEQFF
TRBJ1-5	many	-	TRBV5-6	TGTGCCAGCAGCTTAATGGGGGCTTTGGGCAATCAGCCCCAGCATTTT	CASSLMGALGNQPQHF
TRBJ1-2	-	-	TRBV12-3/TRBV12-4	TGTGCCAGCAGTTCCTCCCTAACCCGGGGCTACACCTTC	CASSSSLTRGYTF
TRBJ1-1	-	-	TRBV2	TGTGCCAGCACAGATAACACTGAAGCTTTCTTT	CASTDNTEAFF
TRBJ2-3	-	TRBD2	TRBV5-6	TGTGCCAGCAGCTGGAGCGGGAGGGCCTCCGGGACAGATACGCAGTATTTT	CASSWSGRASGTDTQYF
TRBJ1-6	-	TRBD1	TRBV7-2	TGTGCCAGCAGCGTTACGACCGGGACAGTTTTCCTCCACTTT	CASSVTTGTVFLHF
TRBJ2-7	-	-	TRBV28	TGTGCCAGCAGTTTACCCCCTTCCTACGAGCAGTACTTC	CASSLPPSYEQYF
TRBJ2-7	-	TRBD1	TRBV7-9	TGTGCCAGCAGTTCCGGGACAGGGGGAGAATACGAGCAGTACTTC	CASSSGTGGEYEQYF
TRBJ1-1	-	-	TRBV19	TGTGCCAGTAGTATAGATGACTCAGGAGGGGACAACACTGAAGCTTTCTTT	CASSIDDSGGDNTEAFF
TRBJ2-5	-	TRBD2	TRBV6-2/TRBV6-3	TGTGCCAGCAGTTTCCGCACCGGGACTAGCGGGGGACAGTACTTC	CASSFRTGTSGGQYF
TRBJ1-4	-	-	TRBV29-1	TGCAGCGCCGGACTTGATTTACAGGGTGAGAAACTGTTTTTT	CSAGLDLQGEKLFF
TRBJ2-4	-	TRBD2	TRBV28	TGTGCCAGCAGTCCTCAGCGGGGGAAAAACATTCAGTACTTC	CASSPQRGKNIQYF
TRBJ2-5	-	-	TRBV20-1	TGCAGTGCTAGTGGTGAGGGGGACCAAGAGACCCAGTACTTC	CSASGEGDQETQYF
TRBJ1-6	-	-	TRBV5-1	TGCGCCAGCAGCTTGGTATCACAGTCGGATTCACCCCTCCACTTT	CASSLVSQSDSPLHF
TRBJ2-5	-	TRBD1	TRBV27	TGTGCCAGCAGCCCTAGCTGGGACAGGTTGGGGGAGACCCAGTACTTC	CASSPSWDRLGETQYF
TRBJ1-5	-	TRBD1	TRBV19	TGTGCCAGTAGTATCAACAGGGGTAGCAATCAGCCCCAGCATTTT	CASSINRGSNQPQHF